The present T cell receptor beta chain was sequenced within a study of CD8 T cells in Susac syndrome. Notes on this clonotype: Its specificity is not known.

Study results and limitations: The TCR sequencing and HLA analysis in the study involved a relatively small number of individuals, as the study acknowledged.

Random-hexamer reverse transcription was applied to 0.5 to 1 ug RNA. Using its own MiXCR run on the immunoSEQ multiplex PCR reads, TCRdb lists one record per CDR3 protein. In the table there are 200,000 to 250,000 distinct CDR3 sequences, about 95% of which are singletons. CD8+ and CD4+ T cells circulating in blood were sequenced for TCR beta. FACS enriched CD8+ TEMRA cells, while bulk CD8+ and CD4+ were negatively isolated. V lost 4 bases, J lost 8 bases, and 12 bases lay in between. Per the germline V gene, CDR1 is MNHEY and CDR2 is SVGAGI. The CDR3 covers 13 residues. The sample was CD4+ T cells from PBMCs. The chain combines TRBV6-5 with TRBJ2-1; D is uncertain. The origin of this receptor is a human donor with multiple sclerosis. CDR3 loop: CASSLVVADEQFF. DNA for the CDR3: TGTGCCAGCAGTTTGGTGGTTGCCGATGAGCAGTTCTTC.